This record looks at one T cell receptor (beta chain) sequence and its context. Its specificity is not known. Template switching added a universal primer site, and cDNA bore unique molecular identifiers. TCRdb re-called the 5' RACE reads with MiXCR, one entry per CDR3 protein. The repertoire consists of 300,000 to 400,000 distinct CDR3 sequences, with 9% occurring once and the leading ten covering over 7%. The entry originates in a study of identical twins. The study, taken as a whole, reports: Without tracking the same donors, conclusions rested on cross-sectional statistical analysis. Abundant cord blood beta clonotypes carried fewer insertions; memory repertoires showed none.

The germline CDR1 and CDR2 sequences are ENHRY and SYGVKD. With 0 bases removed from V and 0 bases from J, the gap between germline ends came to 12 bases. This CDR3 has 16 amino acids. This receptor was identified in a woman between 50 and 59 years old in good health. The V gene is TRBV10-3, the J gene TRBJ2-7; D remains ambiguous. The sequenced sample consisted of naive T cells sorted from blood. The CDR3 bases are TGTGCCATCAGTGAGTCGGCCCTCCCCCCCTCCTACGAGCAGTACTTC. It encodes CAISESALPPSYEQYF.